These 22 T cell receptor beta chains originate from one sample sequenced in a study of blood T cell repertoires in COVID-19. Using immunoSEQ multiplex PCR, the repertoire was profiled, and TCRdb retains in-frame clones only, with some absent. Counted here are 200,000 to 300,000 clones, roughly 89% occurring once; the ten biggest clones make up approximately 1.4%. The sample comprised peripheral blood. The origin of the receptors is a woman between 35 and 50 years old who had recovered from COVID-19.

This sequence joins TRBV29-1 and TRBJ2-5; D possibly corresponds to TRBD1 (5 bases). V was cut by 4 bases and J by 4 bases, with 13 bases left in between. The V gene's germline CDR1 is SQVTM and CDR2 ANQGSEA. The CDR3 sequence is 13 residues long. The CDR3 sequence: CSVGRRAGETQYF. The CDR3 coding sequence is TGCAGCGTTGGGCGCAGGGCCGGAGAGACCCAGTACTTC.

This clone was seen a few times. The CDR3 spells CASSLGTRTGRFGNQPQHF. For the CDR3, the DNA is TGTGCCAGCAGCTTAGGGACCCGGACAGGGAGGTTTGGCAATCAGCCCCAGCATTTT. This chain links TRBV7-9 with TRBJ1-5; the match to TRBD1 covers 8 bases. This CDR3 is 19 amino acids long. V lost 1 base to trimming and J lost 2 bases; unmatched junction nucleotides: 13. From germline, CDR1 is SEHNR and CDR2 FQNEAQ (reference sequence).

The J gene is TRBJ1-1, the V gene TRBV5-1; TRBD1 matches at 7 bases. The CDR3 sequence is 13 residues long. With 4 bases clipped from V and 10 bases from J, the junction kept 10 bases outside the gene matches. Germline V gene sequence: CDR1 SGHRS, CDR2 YFSETQ. The CDR3 nucleotides are TGCGCCAGCAGCCCCGGGACAGCCGGGAGAGCTTTCTTT. Encoded protein: CASSPGTAGRAFF.

The rearrangement uses TRBV7-6 and TRBJ1-6, with a weak D call TRBD1 (6 bases). Looked up from germline, CDR1 is SGHVS and CDR2 is FNYEAQ. V was shortened by 2 bases and J by 10 bases, with 18 bases between the two germline ends. The CDR3 spans 16 residues. The CDR3 region is CASSLHLQGLGSPLHF. DNA for the CDR3: TGTGCCAGCAGCTTACATCTTCAGGGGCTTGGGTCACCCCTCCACTTT.

In its sample, this clone was seen once. The rearrangement joins TRBV5-1 to TRBJ2-7, with 8 bases aligning to TRBD1. Germline V gene sequence: CDR1 SGHRS, CDR2 YFSETQ. J gave up 3 bases and V 4 bases, and 12 bases lay outside the gene matches. The CDR3 consists of 16 residues. CDR3 sequence (DNA): TGCGCCAGCAGCCCACGTCCTGGGACAGGAGTCTACGAGCAGTACTTC. This encodes CASSPRPGTGVYEQYF.

The chain recombines TRBV10-3 with TRBJ1-3; D is perhaps TRBD1 (5 bases). Germline CDR1 reads ENHRY; CDR2 reads SYGVKD. Trimming removed 2 bases at V and 2 bases at J, with 7 bases between. There are 14 residues in the CDR3. This CDR3 is CAISEGRAGNTIYF. CDR3 nucleotide sequence: TGTGCCATCAGTGAGGGCAGGGCTGGAAACACCATATATTTT.

The chain has TRBV7-2 and TRBJ2-1, with D possibly TRBD1 on 6 matching bases. The CDR3 loop spans 15 amino acids. Trimming left V 4 bases short and J 4 bases short, with 14 bases between. Germline lookup yields CDR1 SGHTA and CDR2 FQGNSA. The CDR3 here is CASSWENREYNEQFF. DNA for the CDR3: TGTGCCAGCAGCTGGGAGAACAGGGAGTACAATGAGCAGTTCTTC. Full variable domain (outside the CDR3, taken from reference TRBV7-2 and TRBJ2-1): GAGVSQSPSNKVTEKGKDVELRCDPISGHTALYWYRQSLGQGLEFLIYFQGNSAPDKSGLPSDRFSAERTGGSVSTLTIQRTQQEDSAVYLCASSWENREYNEQFFGPGTRLTVL.

CDR3 bases: TGTGCCACCAGTGACAACGGGGGTAGCAATCAGCCCCAGCATTTT. This translates into CATSDNGGSNQPQHF. The rearrangement joins TRBV24-1 to TRBJ1-5; possibly TRBD1 for D (5 bases). Germline lookup yields CDR1 KGHDR and CDR2 SFDVKD. The CDR3 is 15 amino acids. V was pared by 4 bases and J by 0 bases, with 9 bases between.

The V gene is TRBV28, the J gene TRBJ2-7; the D is unclear. The V and J ends lost 7 bases and 7 bases respectively, with 17 bases between them. The CDR3 is 13 residues long. The germline V gene has CDR1 MDHEN and CDR2 SYDVKM. CDR3 DNA: TGTGCCAGCACGGGTCAAGTAATGAAGGAGCAGTACTTC. Its translation: CASTGQVMKEQYF.

The V and J genes are TRBV19 and TRBJ1-3; no clear D. Per germline, CDR1 LNHDA and CDR2 SQIVND (reference sequence). The CDR3 extends over 15 amino acids. The V end was cut by 6 bases, the J end by 1 base, with 13 bases between. CDR3 in DNA: TGTGCCAGTAGCCTCCTCCGAGGGTCTGGAAACACCATATATTTT. The encoded protein is CASSLLRGSGNTIYF.

The chain couples TRBV27 to TRBJ2-3; a possible D gene is TRBD1 (6 bases). V was shortened by 6 bases and J by 4 bases, with 11 bases between the two germline ends. The CDR3 sequence is 13 residues long. Germline loops: CDR1 MNHEY, CDR2 SMNVEV (reference sequence). The CDR3 DNA reads as TGTGCCAGCAGGACAGGTTACTCAGATACGCAGTATTTT. Protein product: CASRTGYSDTQYF.

The chain employs TRBV18 and TRBJ2-5, with 9 bases matching TRBD1. The V gene end was trimmed by 4 bases and the J gene end by 5 bases; junction bases not matched to a gene: 23. The CDR3 totals 20 residues. The germline V gene encodes CDR1 KGHSH and CDR2 LQKENI. DNA for the CDR3: TGTGCCAGCTCACTACTGAATACGGTGATCGTTTGGGACAGGGTCGAGACCCAGTACTTC. Amino acids: CASSLLNTVIVWDRVETQYF.

This chain joins TRBV5-1 and TRBJ2-3; TRBD1 agrees at 8 bases. The CDR3 is 15 residues long. The germline gives CDR1 SGHRS, CDR2 YFSETQ. With V trimmed by 6 bases and J by 3 bases, 9 bases remained unmatched. The CDR3 DNA is TGCGCCAGCAACGAAGGACAGGGAGTAACAGATACGCAGTATTTT. This translates into CASNEGQGVTDTQYF.

V usage is TRBV7-8 and J usage is TRBJ2-5, with D perhaps TRBD2 (7 bases). Germline V gene sequence: CDR1 SGHVS, CDR2 FQNEAQ. Trimming took 2 bases from V and 1 from J, leaving 14 bases between them. This CDR3 is built from 16 residues. In DNA, the CDR3 is TGTGCCAGCAGCTTACCCAGCGGGGACATCCAAGAGACCCAGTACTTC. This encodes CASSLPSGDIQETQYF.

V is TRBV7-9 and J is TRBJ1-6; D not certain. The CDR3 runs 13 residues. V was pared by 1 base and J by 10 bases, with 8 bases between. CDR1 is SEHNR and CDR2 is FQNEAQ in the germline V gene (reference sequence). CDR3 coding DNA: TGTGCCAGCAGCTTAGGACCGGGGTCACCCCTCCACTTT. It specifies CASSLGPGSPLHF. Full variable domain (missing parts from reference TRBV7-9 and TRBJ1-6): DTGVSQNPRHKITKRGQNVTFRCDPISEHNRLYWYRQTLGQGPEFLTYFQNEAQLEKSRLLSDRFSAERPKGSFSTLEIQRTEQGDSAMYLCASSLGPGSPLHFGNGTRLTVT.

The chain carries TRBV5-5 and TRBJ1-6; perhaps TRBD1 as D (5 bases). Trimming took 0 bases from V and 3 from J, leaving 13 bases between them. The CDR3 extends over 17 amino acids. CDR1 and CDR2 from the germline V gene are SGHKS and YYEKEE (reference sequence). For the CDR3, the DNA is TGTGCCAGCAGCTTGGGGGTGACAGTCGGCTATAATTCACCCCTCCACTTT. Translating gives CASSLGVTVGYNSPLHF.

The rearrangement joins TRBV10-1 to TRBJ1-6; D might be TRBD1 (5 bases). The length of the CDR3 is 20 residues. Germline-derived CDR1 and CDR2 are WNHNN and SYGVQD (reference sequence). V dropped 3 bases and J dropped 5 bases, with 26 bases sitting between them. The CDR3 here is CASSDPPPGLQKRNNSPLHF. Here the CDR3 DNA reads TGCGCCAGCAGTGACCCACCACCGGGACTCCAGAAGAGGAATAATTCACCCCTCCACTTT.

V is TRBV2 and J is TRBJ1-1; 9 bases line up with TRBD1. The CDR3 is made up of 14 amino acids. V lost 4 bases, J lost 11 bases, and 11 bases stayed unmatched. Germline lookup yields CDR1 SNHLY and CDR2 FYNNEI. The CDR3 spells CASSVFSAGTGAFF. CDR3 coding DNA: TGTGCCAGCAGTGTATTCTCCGCCGGGACAGGGGCTTTCTTT.

J is TRBJ1-5 and V is TRBV27; D unresolved. Between the trimmed V and J ends, which lost 7 bases and 6 bases, there was a span of 16 bases. The CDR3 has 14 residues. CDR1 MNHEY and CDR2 SMNVEV come from the germline V gene (reference sequence). CDR3 DNA: TGTGCCAGCAATCCTGACGGCCGGGGTCAGCCCCAGCATTTT. It yields the protein CASNPDGRGQPQHF.

The rearrangement links TRBV25-1 to TRBJ1-2, with D hard to call. This CDR3 has 15 amino acids. Germline values: CDR1 MGHDK, CDR2 SYGVNS. V was trimmed by 2 bases and J by 5 bases, leaving 15 bases between them. This CDR3 reads CASSEQAGAEYGYTF. The CDR3 bases are TGTGCCAGCAGTGAACAGGCGGGTGCAGAATATGGCTACACCTTC.

The chain has TRBV7-2 and TRBJ2-7; 7 bases match TRBD1. The CDR3 consists of 15 residues. CDR1 is SGHTA and CDR2 is FQGNSA in the germline V gene. V trimming: 8 bases; J trimming: 3 bases; junction bases outside the gene matches: 13. CDR3 DNA: TGTGCCAGCGGGGTTGGACAGGCAAACTACTACGAGCAGTACTTC. This encodes CASGVGQANYYEQYF.

This clone was seen a handful of times. The chain employs TRBV27 and TRBJ1-3, with D possibly matching TRBD1 (6 bases). V was cut by 5 bases and J by 1 base, with 9 bases left in between. There are 14 residues in the CDR3. The V gene's germline CDR1 is MNHEY and CDR2 SMNVEV (reference sequence). CDR3 sequence reads: CASSQTGSGNTIYF. In DNA, the CDR3 is TGTGCCAGCAGTCAAACAGGGTCTGGAAACACCATATATTTT.